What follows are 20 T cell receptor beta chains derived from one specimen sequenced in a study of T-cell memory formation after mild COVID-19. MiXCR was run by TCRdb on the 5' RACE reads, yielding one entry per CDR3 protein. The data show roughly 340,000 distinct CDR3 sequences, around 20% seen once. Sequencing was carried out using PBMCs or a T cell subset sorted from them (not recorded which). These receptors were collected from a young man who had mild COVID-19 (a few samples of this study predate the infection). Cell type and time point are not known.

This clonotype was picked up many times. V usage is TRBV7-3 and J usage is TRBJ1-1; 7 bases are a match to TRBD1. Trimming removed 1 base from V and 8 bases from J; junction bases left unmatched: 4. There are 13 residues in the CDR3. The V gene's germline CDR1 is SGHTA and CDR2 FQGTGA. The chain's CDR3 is CASSLMAGGEAFF. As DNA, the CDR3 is TGTGCCAGCAGCTTAATGGCAGGGGGAGAAGCTTTCTTT.

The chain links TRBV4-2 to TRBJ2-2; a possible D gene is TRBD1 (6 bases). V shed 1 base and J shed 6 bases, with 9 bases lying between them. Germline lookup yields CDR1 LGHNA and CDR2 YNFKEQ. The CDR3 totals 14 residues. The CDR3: CASSQVGAAGELFF. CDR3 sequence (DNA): TGTGCCAGCAGCCAAGTGGGGGCCGCCGGGGAGCTGTTTTTT.

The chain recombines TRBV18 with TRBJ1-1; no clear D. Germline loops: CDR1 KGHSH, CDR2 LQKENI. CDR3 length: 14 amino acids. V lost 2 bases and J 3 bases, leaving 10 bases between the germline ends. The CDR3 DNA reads TGTGCCAGCTCACCAGTTTACGGCCACACTGAAGCTTTCTTT. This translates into CASSPVYGHTEAFF.

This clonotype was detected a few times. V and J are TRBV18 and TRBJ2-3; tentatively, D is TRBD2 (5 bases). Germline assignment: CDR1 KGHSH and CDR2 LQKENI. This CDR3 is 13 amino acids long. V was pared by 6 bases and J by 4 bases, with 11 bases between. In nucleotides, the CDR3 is TGTGCCAGCTCGCAAGGGCGGGCAGATACGCAGTATTTT. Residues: CASSQGRADTQYF.

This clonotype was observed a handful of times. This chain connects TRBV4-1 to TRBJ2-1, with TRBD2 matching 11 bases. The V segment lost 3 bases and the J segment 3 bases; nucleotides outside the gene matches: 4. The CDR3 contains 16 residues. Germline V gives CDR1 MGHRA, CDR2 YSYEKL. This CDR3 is CASSQVLAGGYNEQFF. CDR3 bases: TGCGCCAGCAGCCAGGTCCTAGCGGGGGGCTACAATGAGCAGTTCTTC.

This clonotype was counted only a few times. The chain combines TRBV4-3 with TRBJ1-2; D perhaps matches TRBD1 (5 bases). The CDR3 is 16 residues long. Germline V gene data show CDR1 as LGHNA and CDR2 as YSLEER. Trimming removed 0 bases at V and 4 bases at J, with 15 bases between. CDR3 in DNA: TGCGCCAGCAGCCAAGACAGGGTGGCCTTACTCTATGGCTACACCTTC. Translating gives CASSQDRVALLYGYTF.

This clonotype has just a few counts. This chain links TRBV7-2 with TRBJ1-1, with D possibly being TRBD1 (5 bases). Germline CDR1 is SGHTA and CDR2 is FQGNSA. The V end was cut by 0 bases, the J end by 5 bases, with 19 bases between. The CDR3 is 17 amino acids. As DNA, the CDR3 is TGTGCCAGCAGCTTAGCAGTCCCTGGACTTCGGGGGACTGAAGCTTTCTTT. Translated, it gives CASSLAVPGLRGTEAFF.

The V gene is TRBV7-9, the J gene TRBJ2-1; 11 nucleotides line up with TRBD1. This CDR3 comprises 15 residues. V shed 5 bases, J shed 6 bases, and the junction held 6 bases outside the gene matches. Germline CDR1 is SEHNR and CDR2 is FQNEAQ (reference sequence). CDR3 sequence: CASSTSGTGGNEQFF. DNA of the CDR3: TGTGCCAGCAGCACCTCCGGGACAGGGGGCAATGAGCAGTTCTTC. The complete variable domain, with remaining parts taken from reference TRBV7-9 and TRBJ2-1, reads DTGVSQNPRHKITKRGQNVTFRCDPISEHNRLYWYRQTLGQGPEFLTYFQNEAQLEKSRLLSDRFSAERPKGSFSTLEIQRTEQGDSAMYLCASSTSGTGGNEQFFGPGTRLTVL.

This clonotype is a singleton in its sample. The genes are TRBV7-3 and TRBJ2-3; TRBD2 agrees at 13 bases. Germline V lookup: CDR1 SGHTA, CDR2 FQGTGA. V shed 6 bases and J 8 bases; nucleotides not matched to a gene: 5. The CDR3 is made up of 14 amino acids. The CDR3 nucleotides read TGTGCCAGCAGTACTAGCGGGGGGGCCAGTACGCAGTATTTT. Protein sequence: CASSTSGGASTQYF.

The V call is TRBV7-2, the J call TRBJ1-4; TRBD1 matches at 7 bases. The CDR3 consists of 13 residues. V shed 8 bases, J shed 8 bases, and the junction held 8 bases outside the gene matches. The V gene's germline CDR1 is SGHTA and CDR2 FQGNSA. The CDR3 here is CASGGQFREKLFF. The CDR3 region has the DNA TGTGCCAGCGGGGGACAGTTCCGGGAAAAACTGTTTTTT.

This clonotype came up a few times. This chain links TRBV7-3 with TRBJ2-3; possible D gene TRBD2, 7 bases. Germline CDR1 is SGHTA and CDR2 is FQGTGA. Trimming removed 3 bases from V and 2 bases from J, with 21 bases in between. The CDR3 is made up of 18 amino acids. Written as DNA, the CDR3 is TGTGCCAGCAGCTTTTCGGGGGGCGCGGGGCCGATCACAGATACGCAGTATTTT. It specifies CASSFSGGAGPITDTQYF. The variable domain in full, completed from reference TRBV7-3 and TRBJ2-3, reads GAGVSQTPSNKVTEKGKYVELRCDPISGHTALYWYRQSLGQGPEFLIYFQGTGAADDSGLPNDRFFAVRPEGSVSTLKIQRTERGDSAVYLCASSFSGGAGPITDTQYFGPGTRLTVL.

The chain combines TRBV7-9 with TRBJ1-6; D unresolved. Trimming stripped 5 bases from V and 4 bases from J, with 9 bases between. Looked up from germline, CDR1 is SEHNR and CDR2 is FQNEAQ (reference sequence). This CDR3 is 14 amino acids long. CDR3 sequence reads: CASSREGYNSPLHF. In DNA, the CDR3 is TGTGCCAGCAGCCGAGAGGGTTATAATTCACCCCTCCACTTT.

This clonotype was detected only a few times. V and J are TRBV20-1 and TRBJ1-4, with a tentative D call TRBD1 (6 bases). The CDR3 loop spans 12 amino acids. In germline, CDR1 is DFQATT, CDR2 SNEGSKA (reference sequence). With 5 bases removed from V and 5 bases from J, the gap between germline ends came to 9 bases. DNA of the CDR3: TGCAGTGCTTCAGGGGACAATGAAAAACTGTTTTTT. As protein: CSASGDNEKLFF.

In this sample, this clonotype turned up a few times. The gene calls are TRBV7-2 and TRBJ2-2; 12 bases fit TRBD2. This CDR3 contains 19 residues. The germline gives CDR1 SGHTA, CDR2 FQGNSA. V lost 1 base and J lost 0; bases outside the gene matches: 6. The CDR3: CASSLVVTSGGPNTGELFF. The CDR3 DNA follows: TGTGCCAGCAGCTTAGTTGTGACTAGCGGGGGACCGAACACCGGGGAGCTGTTTTTT. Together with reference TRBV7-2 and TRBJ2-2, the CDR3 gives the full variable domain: GAGVSQSPSNKVTEKGKDVELRCDPISGHTALYWYRQSLGQGLEFLIYFQGNSAPDKSGLPSDRFSAERTGGSVSTLTIQRTQQEDSAVYLCASSLVVTSGGPNTGELFFGEGSRLTVL.

The CDR3 reads CASSLGQAQETQYF. In DNA form, the CDR3 reads TGTGCCAGCAGCCTTGGACAGGCCCAAGAGACCCAGTACTTC. The rearrangement uses TRBV7-2 and TRBJ2-5; 7 nucleotides match TRBD1. Germline V gene sequence: CDR1 SGHTA, CDR2 FQGNSA. The ends lost 5 bases at V and 1 base at J; junction bases unmatched: 4. The CDR3 is 14 residues long. Supplemented by reference TRBV7-2 and TRBJ2-5, the full variable domain reads GAGVSQSPSNKVTEKGKDVELRCDPISGHTALYWYRQSLGQGLEFLIYFQGNSAPDKSGLPSDRFSAERTGGSVSTLTIQRTQQEDSAVYLCASSLGQAQETQYFGPGTRLLVL.

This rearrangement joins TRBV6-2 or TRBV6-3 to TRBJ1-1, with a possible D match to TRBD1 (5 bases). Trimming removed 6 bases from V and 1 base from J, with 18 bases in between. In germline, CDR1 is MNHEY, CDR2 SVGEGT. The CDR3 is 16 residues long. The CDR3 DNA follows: TGTGCCAGCAGCTACGCTATAGGGGCCGGGAACACTGAAGCTTTCTTT. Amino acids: CASSYAIGAGNTEAFF.

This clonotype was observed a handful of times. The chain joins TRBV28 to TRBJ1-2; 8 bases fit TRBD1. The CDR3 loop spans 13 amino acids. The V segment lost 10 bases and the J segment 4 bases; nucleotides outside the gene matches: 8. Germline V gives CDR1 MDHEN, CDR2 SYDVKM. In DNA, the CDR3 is TGTGCCACCGTACAGGGGGATGCCTATGGCTACACCTTC. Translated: CATVQGDAYGYTF.

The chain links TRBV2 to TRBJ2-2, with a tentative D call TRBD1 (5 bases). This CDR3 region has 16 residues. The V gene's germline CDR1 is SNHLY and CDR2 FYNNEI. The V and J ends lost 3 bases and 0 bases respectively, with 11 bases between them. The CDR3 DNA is TGTGCCAGCAGTGACCAGGGCCCTTCGAACACCGGGGAGCTGTTTTTT. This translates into CASSDQGPSNTGELFF.

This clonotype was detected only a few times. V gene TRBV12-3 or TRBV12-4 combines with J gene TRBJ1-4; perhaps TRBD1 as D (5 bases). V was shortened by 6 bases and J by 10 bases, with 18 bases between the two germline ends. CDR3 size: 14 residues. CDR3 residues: CASRPRDGGGKLFF. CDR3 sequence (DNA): TGTGCCAGCAGGCCCAGGGACGGGGGGGGAAAACTGTTTTTT.

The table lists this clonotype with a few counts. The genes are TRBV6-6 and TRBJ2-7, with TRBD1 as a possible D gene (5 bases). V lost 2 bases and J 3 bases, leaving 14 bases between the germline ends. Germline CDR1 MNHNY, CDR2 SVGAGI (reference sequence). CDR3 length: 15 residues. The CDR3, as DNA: TGTGCCAGCAGTTACGTCCCAAGTACAGGCTACGAGCAGTACGTC. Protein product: CASSYVPSTGYEQYV.